The 23 T cell receptor beta chains below all came from one sample that was sequenced in a study of shared clonotypes between healthy human individuals. Produced via immunoSEQ multiplex PCR; TCRdb's table is partial and in-frame only. The data show around 1.1 million clones, 60% to 80% seen once. Sequenced input: memory CD4+ T cells from PBMCs. Regarding subset: CD45RA-negative fraction. The source is a man younger than 30 in good health. Some clones in this sample may be carry-over from other donors' samples.

Comments on this clone: A far larger clone is off by one base, so a read error is likely. The chain is built from TRBV4-1 and TRBJ2-1, with 9 bases identical to TRBD1. Germline-derived CDR1 and CDR2 are MGHRA and YSYEKL. The CDR3 contains 17 residues. The CDR3 sequence: CASSGQGSLSSCNEQFF. CDR3 sequence (DNA): TGCGCCAGCAGCGGACAGGGGTCGTTGTCATCCTGCAATGAGCAGTTCTTC.

CDR3 coding DNA: TGTGCCAGCAGTGAAGTTTGGGGAGGCCGGGAGACCCAGTACTTC. It codes for CASSEVWGGRETQYF. The V gene is TRBV25-1, the J gene TRBJ2-5; maybe TRBD2 (6 bases). CDR3 length equals 15 residues. Germline assignment: CDR1 MGHDK and CDR2 SYGVNS. Trimming removed 2 bases at V and 5 bases at J, with 15 bases between.

This CDR3 is CASGDGQNTEAFF. DNA for the CDR3: TGCGCCAGCGGGGACGGACAGAACACTGAAGCTTTCTTT. The chain joins TRBV5-1 to TRBJ1-1; a possible D gene is TRBD1 (5 bases). Germline V gene sequence: CDR1 SGHRS, CDR2 YFSETQ. CDR3 length: 13 amino acids. Trimming left V 7 bases short and J 1 base short, with 11 bases between.

This clone showed up many times. CDR3 amino acids: CASSSGNFGELFF. The DNA for the CDR3 is TGTGCCAGCAGTTCCGGGAACTTCGGGGAGCTGTTTTTT. The chain recombines TRBV27 with TRBJ2-2; perhaps TRBD2 as D (5 bases). This CDR3 comprises 13 residues. Per germline, CDR1 MNHEY and CDR2 SMNVEV (reference sequence). V was cut by 4 bases and J by 7 bases, with 10 bases left in between.

The rearrangement links TRBV7-3 to TRBJ2-7; 7 bases are shared with TRBD2. Germline CDR1 and CDR2: SGHTA and FQGTGA. The CDR3 consists of 15 residues. The trim removed 4 bases at V and 1 base at J, leaving 7 bases unmatched. The CDR3 sequence is CASSSGGGLSYEQYF. The CDR3 nucleotides read TGTGCCAGCAGCTCTGGGGGAGGGCTTTCCTACGAGCAGTACTTC.

This clone appeared many times. This chain connects TRBV7-9 to TRBJ1-2, with a weak D call TRBD1 (6 bases). Deletions cut 1 base from V and 2 bases from J, with 14 bases between. The CDR3 is 16 residues long. The germline V gene encodes CDR1 SEHNR and CDR2 FQNEAQ (reference sequence). The CDR3 sequence is CASSLGSPGGNYGYTF. The CDR3 DNA follows: TGTGCCAGCAGCTTAGGATCCCCCGGGGGCAACTATGGCTACACCTTC.

A word on this clone: In the same sample, other DNA sequences code for this CDR3. This chain links TRBV11-2 with TRBJ1-1, with D unresolved. Trimming removed 5 bases at V and 6 bases at J, with 10 bases between. Germline V lookup: CDR1 SGHAT, CDR2 FQNNGV. CDR3 length: 12 amino acids. The CDR3 sequence is CASSPRDSEAFF. The CDR3 region has the DNA TGTGCCAGCAGCCCCCGAGATTCTGAAGCTTTCTTT.

Only a few counts were recorded for this clone. The chain joins TRBV19 to TRBJ2-5; 10 bases are shared with TRBD1. The J call may be wrong; the DNA end is better matched by TRBJ2-7. The V gene's germline CDR1 is LNHDA and CDR2 SQIVND (reference sequence). The CDR3 loop spans 15 amino acids. The CDR3 coding sequence is TGTGCCAGTAGTGTCGACAGGGGGCCGTCCTACGAGCAGTACTTC. It yields the protein CASSVDRGPSYEQYF.

The chain links TRBV30 to TRBJ1-3, with a tentative D call TRBD1 (6 bases). CDR1 and CDR2 from the germline V gene are GTSNPN and SVGIG (reference sequence). The CDR3 runs to 15 residues. The V gene lost 3 bases and the J gene lost 0 bases, with 12 bases spanning the gap. For the CDR3, the DNA is TGTGCCTGGAGAGGGGGGGCGGTCTCTGGAAACACCATATATTTT. Translated: CAWRGGAVSGNTIYF.

This clone was seen more than once but under ten times. The gene calls are TRBV28 and TRBJ1-1; tentatively, D is TRBD1 (5 bases). Between the trimmed V and J ends, which lost 6 bases and 11 bases, there was a span of 13 bases. Germline V gene data show CDR1 as MDHEN and CDR2 as SYDVKM. The CDR3 totals 11 residues. The CDR3 DNA is TGTGCCAGCAGCACCGGGACGGGGGCTTTCTTT. This gives the protein CASSTGTGAFF.

The sample holds many counts of this clone. The chain recombines TRBV4-1 with TRBJ2-1; 11 bases map to TRBD2. The CDR3 spans 19 residues. Germline CDR1 and CDR2: MGHRA and YSYEKL. With V trimmed by 4 bases and J by 1 base, 12 bases remained unmatched. CDR3 loop: CASSPLLAGAMFSYNEQFF. For the CDR3, the DNA is TGCGCCAGCAGCCCCCTACTAGCGGGAGCCATGTTTTCCTACAATGAGCAGTTCTTC.

This chain connects TRBV2 to TRBJ2-7; 8 bases map to TRBD1. CDR1 SNHLY and CDR2 FYNNEI come from the germline V gene. With V trimmed by 1 base and J by 6 bases, 5 bases remained unmatched. This CDR3 is 14 amino acids long. For the CDR3, the DNA is TGTGCCAGCAGTGAAGGCAGGGGGCCTATCGAGCAGTACTTC. Amino acid sequence: CASSEGRGPIEQYF.

The rearrangement links TRBV5-1 to TRBJ1-4; 10 bases align to TRBD1. This CDR3 is built from 16 residues. With V trimmed by 4 bases and J by 3 bases, 6 bases remained unmatched. CDR1 and CDR2 (germline): SGHRS, YFSETQ. The CDR3 nucleotides read TGCGCCAGCAGCACGGGACAGGGGATTGCTAATGAAAAACTGTTTTTT. The encoded protein is CASSTGQGIANEKLFF.

This chain connects TRBV7-2 to TRBJ2-5; D is unclear. CDR3 length: 13 amino acids. The V end was cut by 5 bases, the J end by 5 bases, with 12 bases between. Germline lookup yields CDR1 SGHTA and CDR2 FQGNSA. The CDR3 coding sequence is TGTGCCAGCAGCCTAGAACGGGTGGAGACCCAGTACTTC. Translated: CASSLERVETQYF.

Many counts were recorded for this clone. V and J are TRBV4-2 and TRBJ2-7; 9 bases are a match to TRBD1. CDR1 and CDR2 (germline): LGHNA, YNFKEQ. The J segment lost 7 bases and the V segment lost 5 bases, leaving 12 bases of the junction unmatched. The CDR3 extends over 15 amino acids. This chain's CDR3 is CASSTRDREGREQYF. The CDR3 DNA is TGTGCCAGCAGCACCCGGGACAGGGAAGGGCGGGAGCAGTACTTC.

Comment on this clone: Other DNA sequences from this sample encode an identical CDR3 as well. V is TRBV9 and J is TRBJ2-7, with TRBD2 identical over 13 bases. Germline values: CDR1 SGDLS, CDR2 YYNGEE. V dropped 2 bases and J dropped 5; count of bases not matched to a gene: 4. The CDR3 has 15 residues. Here the CDR3 DNA reads TGTGCCAGCAGCGTGGGACTAGCGGGGTCCCACGAGCAGTACTTC. Translated, it gives CASSVGLAGSHEQYF. Filled out from reference TRBV9 and TRBJ2-7, the complete variable domain reads DSGVTQTPKHLITATGQRVTLRCSPRSGDLSVYWYQQSLDQGLQFLIQYYNGEERAKGNILERFSAQQFPDLHSELNLSSLELGDSALYFCASSVGLAGSHEQYFGPGTRLTVT.

The V and J genes are TRBV28 and TRBJ2-7, with 11 bases fitting TRBD2. Trimming removed 6 bases from V and 11 bases from J; junction bases left unmatched: 15. The germline gives CDR1 MDHEN, CDR2 SYDVKM. The CDR3 totals 15 residues. The CDR3 protein is CASSAAGLAVLAEYF. The CDR3 nucleotides read TGTGCCAGCAGCGCTGCGGGACTAGCGGTCCTAGCGGAGTACTTC.

This clone was observed a few times. The CDR3: CAWGSGVDTQYF. The DNA for the CDR3 is TGTGCCTGGGGATCAGGGGTGGATACGCAGTATTTT. The chain carries TRBV30 and TRBJ2-3; a weak D match, TRBD1 (6 bases). The CDR3 is 12 residues long. V lost 5 bases and J 6 bases, leaving 12 bases between the germline ends. CDR1 is GTSNPN and CDR2 is SVGIG in the germline V gene (reference sequence).

The chain combines TRBV10-3 with TRBJ2-7, with a tentative D call TRBD1 (7 bases). Germline CDR1 and CDR2: ENHRY and SYGVKD. This CDR3 spans 14 amino acids. The ends were cut back, 0 bases at V and 10 bases at J, with 16 bases in the middle. For the CDR3, the DNA is TGTGCCATCAGTGAGTCGATTGTGCAGGGGGGTCAGTACTTC. Translation gives CAISESIVQGGQYF.

The chain joins TRBV2 to TRBJ1-1; D not certain. Looked up from germline, CDR1 is SNHLY and CDR2 is FYNNEI. V shed 3 bases and J shed 12 bases, with 11 bases lying between them. The CDR3 has 11 amino acids. The CDR3 nucleotides are TGTGCCAGCAGTGAGGGTGTCGCGACTTTCTTT. Translation gives CASSEGVATFF.

The chain uses TRBV29-1 and TRBJ2-2; D uncertain. This CDR3 has 13 amino acids. From germline, CDR1 is SQVTM and CDR2 ANQGSEA. Trimming took off 3 bases at V and 0 bases at J, with 5 bases between the two ends. The CDR3 loop is CSVDSSNTGELFF. DNA of the CDR3: TGCAGCGTTGACTCGTCGAACACCGGGGAGCTGTTTTTT.

This chain uses TRBV4-1 with TRBJ1-4, with 8 bases identical to TRBD1. V was clipped by 6 bases and J by 7 bases; unmatched bases: 10. Germline CDR1 reads MGHRA; CDR2 reads YSYEKL. The CDR3 covers 15 residues. CDR3 in amino acids: CASRGQGLGSEKLFF. CDR3 coding DNA: TGCGCCAGCAGAGGACAGGGCCTTGGGAGTGAAAAACTGTTTTTT.

The chain uses TRBV27 and TRBJ2-2; TRBD2 aligns across 8 bases. J lost 3 bases, V lost 7 bases, and 16 bases had no gene match. This CDR3 region has 18 residues. Germline CDR1 and CDR2: MNHEY and SMNVEV (reference sequence). The CDR3: CASKMTPALAGYTGELFF. The CDR3, as DNA: TGTGCCAGCAAAATGACTCCTGCATTAGCGGGGTACACCGGGGAGCTGTTTTTT.